These 5 T cell receptor beta chains originate from one sample sequenced in a study of OX40 agonist ivuxolimab in advanced cancers. TCRdb's copy holds only in-frame clones and misses some; the assay was immunoSEQ multiplex PCR. The sample includes about 16,000 clones, 85% to 90% of them seen just once. Sequenced here: CD4+ or CD8+ T cells sorted from blood, sampled in a trial of the OX40 agonist ivuxolimab. All receptors derive from an adult with an advanced solid tumor such as melanoma, head and neck, liver or kidney cancer.

The chain is built from TRBV29-1 and TRBJ1-3; weak D call: TRBD1 (6 bases). Germline V gene data show CDR1 as SQVTM and CDR2 as ANQGSEA. The germline V and J ends were trimmed by 4 bases and 4 bases, with 17 bases remaining between them. CDR3 length: 15 residues. The CDR3 region has the DNA TGCAGCGTTGTTCCCCGGGGGGCAGTCGGAAACACCATATATTTT. Translation gives CSVVPRGAVGNTIYF.

This clone was observed a single time. The V call is TRBV5-4, the J call TRBJ1-4, with D hard to call. The germline V gene has CDR1 SGHNT and CDR2 YYREEE (reference sequence). The CDR3 loop spans 14 amino acids. V gave up 3 bases and J gave up 0 bases, with 6 bases separating them. CDR3 amino acids: CASSSEATNEKLFF. The DNA for the CDR3 is TGTGCCAGCAGCTCGGAAGCAACTAATGAAAAACTGTTTTTT.

The chain employs TRBV5-1 and TRBJ2-5; TRBD2 matches 8 bases. Unmatched junction bases numbered 10, after V lost 7 bases and J lost 5 bases. Germline CDR1 reads SGHRS; CDR2 reads YFSETQ. The CDR3 runs to 14 residues. In nucleotides, the CDR3 is TGCGCCAGCGGTGGACGGGGGGGCCAGGAGACCCAGTACTTC. Protein product: CASGGRGGQETQYF.

The rearrangement links TRBV9 to TRBJ2-1; 11 bases agree with TRBD2. Germline V gives CDR1 SGDLS, CDR2 YYNGEE. There are 15 residues in the CDR3. V shed 4 bases and J 5 bases; nucleotides not matched to a gene: 5. The CDR3 nucleotides are TGTGCCAGCAGCAAAATGGGACTAGCGGACAATGAGCAGTTCTTC. Its protein is CASSKMGLADNEQFF.

This rearrangement joins TRBV6-1 to TRBJ2-1; possibly TRBD2 for D (5 bases). Germline V gene lookup returns CDR1 MNHNS and CDR2 SASEGT. The CDR3 runs 12 residues. V dropped 6 bases and J dropped 10 bases, with 13 bases sitting between them. Here the CDR3 DNA reads TGTGCCAGCAGCACTGGACTCACAGAGCAGTTCTTC. Translated, it gives CASSTGLTEQFF.